This T cell receptor (beta chain) was retrieved from a study of spatial heterogeneity in lung cancer. All TCR cDNA molecules were individually tagged with a unique molecular identifier. MiXCR, applied by TCRdb to the 5' RACE reads, yields one record per CDR3 protein. The sample has tens of thousands of distinct CDR3 sequences; more than 7% are singletons. The CDR3 totals 16 residues. CDR1 is MGHDK, CDR2 SYGVNS, per germline. V gave up 1 base and J gave up 2 bases, with 14 bases separating them. Time point here: sample taken at primary tumor resection. Unsorted whole RNA of tumor, nontumor lung or frozen PBMC was sequenced. This clonotype was recorded many times.

The origin of this receptor is a female donor with early-stage non-small cell lung cancer. The J gene is TRBJ1-2, the V gene TRBV25-1; D gene uncertain. Sequencing used PBMCs, obtained at surgery. The CDR3 DNA is TGTGCCAGCAGTGAATTTCACACAGCCGAGAACTATGGCTACACCTTC. Translation gives CASSEFHTAENYGYTF.